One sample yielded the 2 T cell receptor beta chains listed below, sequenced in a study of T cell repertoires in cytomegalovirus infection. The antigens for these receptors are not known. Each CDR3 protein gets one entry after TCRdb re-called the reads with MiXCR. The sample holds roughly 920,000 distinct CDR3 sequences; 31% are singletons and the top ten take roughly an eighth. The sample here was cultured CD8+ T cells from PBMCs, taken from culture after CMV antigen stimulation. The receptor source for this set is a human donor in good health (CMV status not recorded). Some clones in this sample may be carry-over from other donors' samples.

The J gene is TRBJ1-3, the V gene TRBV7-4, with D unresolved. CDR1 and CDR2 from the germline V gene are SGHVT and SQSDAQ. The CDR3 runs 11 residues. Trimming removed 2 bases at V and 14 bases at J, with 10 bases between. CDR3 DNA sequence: TGTGCCAGCAGCTTAAGCTACCTCCTATATTTT. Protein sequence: CASSLSYLLYF.

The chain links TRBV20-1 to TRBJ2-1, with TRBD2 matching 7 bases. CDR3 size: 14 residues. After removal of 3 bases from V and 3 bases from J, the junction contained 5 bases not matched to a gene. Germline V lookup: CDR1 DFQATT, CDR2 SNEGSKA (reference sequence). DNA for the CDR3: TGCAGTGCTAGGGGCGGGGGTGTCTACAATGAGCAGTTCTTC. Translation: CSARGGGVYNEQFF.